The present entry profiles one T cell receptor (beta chain) with its context. Data came from immunoSEQ multiplex PCR; TCRdb stores just in-frame clones and leaves some out. The table has about 110,000 clones, roughly two thirds seen once. These data come from a study of shared clonotypes between healthy human individuals. Material: memory CD8+ T cells sorted from blood. Noted subset: CD45RO+ cells pooled with CCR7-negative TemRA cells. The receptor's source is a woman aged 30 to 39 in good health.

This CDR3 reads CATCEAGANVLTF. The CDR3 DNA follows: TGTGCCACCTGCGAGGCTGGGGCCAACGTCCTGACTTTC. The chain links TRBV28 to TRBJ2-6; D uncertain. The CDR3 totals 13 residues. Trimming took off 10 bases at V and 2 bases at J, with 9 bases between the two ends. In germline, CDR1 is MDHEN, CDR2 SYDVKM.